These T cell receptor beta chains were read from a single sample in a study of T-cell memory formation after mild COVID-19. Each CDR3 protein is one row after TCRdb ran MiXCR on the 5' RACE reads. This sample has around 200,000 distinct CDR3 sequences; approximately 30% occur once, and the top ten carry about 10%. The sample comprised PBMCs or a T cell subset sorted from them (not recorded which). The origin of the receptors is an adult woman who had mild COVID-19 (a few samples of this study predate the infection). Cell type and time point are not known. Each CDR3 is given with its conserved first and last residue. The D gene is left open where the match is weak. Expanded clones are given a class, and other clones once, few, many or no size at all.

CDR3 protein	CDR3 DNA	V gene	J gene	clone size	D gene
CSARDRRGGGTEAFF	TGCAGTGCTAGAGATCGAAGAGGGGGTGGCACTGAAGCTTTCTTT	TRBV20-1	TRBJ1-1	few	-
CATRGGAGGLNGNEQFF	TGTGCCACCCGCGGAGGAGCGGGGGGGCTAAACGGCAATGAGCAGTTCTTC	TRBV2	TRBJ2-1	-	TRBD2
CASSISMLPWDTQYF	TGTGCCAGTAGTATAAGTATGCTCCCTTGGGATACGCAGTATTTT	TRBV19	TRBJ2-3	once	-
CASSSRGAYEQYF	TGTGCCAGCAGCTCCCGGGGGGCCTACGAGCAGTACTTC	TRBV7-3	TRBJ2-7	few	TRBD2
CASSEWGNTEAFF	TGTGCCAGCAGTGAATGGGGGAACACTGAAGCTTTCTTT	TRBV2	TRBJ1-1	-	-
CASSINMGALNTEAFF	TGTGCCAGCAGCATAAACATGGGCGCCTTGAACACTGAAGCTTTCTTT	TRBV21-1	TRBJ1-1	-	-
CSAPDIGNYGYTF	TGCAGTGCTCCGGACATTGGGAACTATGGCTACACCTTC	TRBV20-1	TRBJ1-2	-	-
CASRHSGATTYNEQFF	TGTGCCAGCAGACATAGCGGGGCAACTACCTACAATGAGCAGTTCTTC	TRBV6-1	TRBJ2-1	-	TRBD2
CASSLGGLGSTDTQYF	TGTGCCAGCAGCTTAGGAGGGTTAGGGAGCACAGATACGCAGTATTTT	TRBV11-2	TRBJ2-3	few	-
CSVADSFYGYTF	TGCAGCGTTGCGGACAGCTTCTATGGCTACACCTTC	TRBV29-1	TRBJ1-2	few	-
CASSRRRSGLLLLNEQFF	TGTGCCAGCAGCCGACGGCGATCGGGGCTACTCCTTTTGAATGAGCAGTTCTTC	TRBV5-6	TRBJ2-1	few	-
CASSQDKGSGTYNEQFF	TGTGCCAGCAGCCAAGATAAGGGTAGCGGAACCTACAATGAGCAGTTCTTC	TRBV3-1	TRBJ2-1	-	-
CSVATGTVGYTF	TGCAGCGTCGCGACCGGGACAGTCGGCTACACCTTC	TRBV29-1	TRBJ1-2	-	TRBD1
CATSNVQGGRGYQPQHF	TGTGCCACCAGCAACGTACAAGGGGGGCGGGGGTATCAGCCCCAGCATTTT	TRBV15	TRBJ1-5	few	-
CASSLTAVGTGSYTDTQYF	TGCGCCAGCAGCCTGACGGCGGTCGGCACAGGGAGTTATACAGATACGCAGTATTTT	TRBV5-1	TRBJ2-3	-	-
CSASMQYSNQPQHF	TGCAGTGCTAGTATGCAGTATAGCAATCAGCCCCAGCATTTT	TRBV20-1	TRBJ1-5	-	-
CASSPGGAGTDTQYF	TGTGCCAGCAGCCCGGGCGGGGCAGGAACAGATACGCAGTATTTT	TRBV7-6	TRBJ2-3	-	-
CAISRDSSGANVLTF	TGTGCCATCAGTCGCGACTCCTCTGGGGCCAACGTCCTGACTTTC	TRBV10-3	TRBJ2-6	-	-
CASSLDRGIGYEQYF	TGTGCCAGCAGCTTGGACAGGGGGATTGGTTACGAGCAGTACTTC	TRBV5-4	TRBJ2-7	-	TRBD1
CASSLEVGLAAYNEQFF	TGTGCCAGCAGCTTAGAGGTAGGACTAGCGGCATACAATGAGCAGTTCTTC	TRBV7-9	TRBJ2-1	-	TRBD2
CASSLAPGGARPYEQYF	TGCGCCAGCAGCTTGGCCCCAGGTGGAGCGCGGCCCTACGAGCAGTACTTC	TRBV5-1	TRBJ2-7	few	-
CASSPELAGDYYEQYF	TGCGCCAGCAGCCCAGAACTAGCGGGAGACTACTACGAGCAGTACTTC	TRBV5-1	TRBJ2-7	-	TRBD2
CASSLGEGQPKTSPLHF	TGTGCCAGCAGCTTAGGAGAGGGACAGCCTAAAACATCACCCCTCCACTTT	TRBV7-2	TRBJ1-6	many	TRBD1
CASSLQGARTDTQYF	TGTGCCAGCAGCCTACAGGGGGCGAGGACAGATACGCAGTATTTT	TRBV7-2	TRBJ2-3	few	TRBD1